The 27 T cell receptor beta chains given below trace back to one sample, sequenced in a study of PD-1 blockade in classical Hodgkin lymphoma. Sequencing used immunoSEQ multiplex PCR; TCRdb keeps in-frame clones, though not all of them. The repertoire holds approximately 65,000 clones, with roughly 92% as singletons. Documented time point: cycle 4 day 1 (C4D1), after more than five weeks of nivolumab. Every one of the patients relapsed after autologous stem cell transplantation (brentuximab vedotin exposure was variable). This specimen was peripheral blood mononuclear cells (PBMCs), taken before the fourth cycle of nivolumab. These receptors were obtained from a human donor with classical Hodgkin lymphoma.

The CDR3 loop reads CASSDWQGTDTQYF. For the CDR3, the DNA is TGTGCCAGCAGTGATTGGCAGGGCACAGATACGCAGTATTTT. The chain recombines TRBV2 with TRBJ2-3; no clear D. V shed 3 bases and J shed 1 base, with 8 bases lying between them. The CDR3 spans 14 residues. CDR1 is SNHLY and CDR2 is FYNNEI in the germline V gene. The full variable domain, with the rest looked up from reference TRBV2 and TRBJ2-3, is EPEVTQTPSHQVTQMGQEVILRCVPISNHLYFYWYRQILGQKVEFLVSFYNNEISEKSEIFDDQFSVERPDGSNFTLKIRSTKLEDSAMYFCASSDWQGTDTQYFGPGTRLTVL.

V and J are TRBV13 and TRBJ2-2; 10 bases map to TRBD2. CDR3 length: 16 residues. CDR1 PRHDT and CDR2 FYEKMQ come from the germline V gene (reference sequence). The trim removed 5 bases at V and 4 bases at J, leaving 7 bases unmatched. The CDR3 bases are TGTGCCAGCAGCGACCCTAGCGGGGGAGGCACCGGGGAGCTGTTTTTT. This codes for CASSDPSGGGTGELFF.

V usage is TRBV27 and J usage is TRBJ1-5; 7 nucleotides align to TRBD1. In germline, CDR1 is MNHEY, CDR2 SMNVEV (reference sequence). The CDR3 covers 15 residues. The trim removed 5 bases at V and 3 bases at J, leaving 7 bases unmatched. CDR3 sequence: CASSPTGSPNQPQHF. Here the CDR3 DNA reads TGTGCCAGCAGTCCGACAGGGAGTCCCAATCAGCCCCAGCATTTT.

V and J are TRBV28 and TRBJ1-2; D gene ambiguous. The CDR3 runs to 16 residues. Germline V lookup: CDR1 MDHEN, CDR2 SYDVKM. Between the trimmed V and J ends, which lost 3 bases and 0 bases, there was a span of 14 bases. The CDR3 protein is CASSFAPPEANYGYTF. The CDR3 nucleotides are TGTGCCAGCAGTTTTGCCCCACCGGAGGCTAACTATGGCTACACCTTC.

This chain joins TRBV5-1 and TRBJ2-7; 8 bases map to TRBD1. J lost 5 bases, V lost 4 bases, and 11 bases had no gene match. The CDR3 totals 15 residues. Germline-derived CDR1 and CDR2 are SGHRS and YFSETQ. This CDR3 reads CASSDGAGGRNEQYF. The CDR3 nucleotides are TGCGCCAGCAGCGACGGGGCAGGGGGCCGGAACGAGCAGTACTTC. Filled out from reference TRBV5-1 and TRBJ2-7, the complete variable domain reads KAGVTQTPRYLIKTRGQQVTLSCSPISGHRSVSWYQQTPGQGLQFLFEYFSETQRNKGNFPGRFSGRQFSNSRSEMNVSTLELGDSALYLCASSDGAGGRNEQYFGPGTRLTVT.

The chain carries TRBV5-1 and TRBJ2-5; 7 bases line up with TRBD2. CDR3 length: 15 amino acids. The V gene end was trimmed by 6 bases and the J gene end by 0 bases; junction bases not matched to a gene: 8. Germline CDR1 and CDR2: SGHRS and YFSETQ. The CDR3 DNA sequence: TGCGCCAGCACACCCCGGGGGGATTACCAAGAGACCCAGTACTTC. Protein product: CASTPRGDYQETQYF.

The chain joins TRBV6-1 to TRBJ2-3; D uncertain. Trimming shortened V by 7 bases and J by 2 bases, and 10 bases separated the two germline ends. Germline V lookup: CDR1 MNHNS, CDR2 SASEGT. The CDR3 loop spans 13 amino acids. The CDR3 bases are TGTGCCAGCAAGAACGAACCCACAGATACGCAGTATTTT. Translated, it gives CASKNEPTDTQYF.

The rearrangement joins TRBV19 to TRBJ1-1; TRBD1 matches at 7 bases. Germline CDR1 LNHDA, CDR2 SQIVND (reference sequence). This CDR3 is built from 14 residues. V dropped 7 bases and J dropped 3; count of bases not matched to a gene: 8. The DNA of the CDR3 is TGTGCCAGTACCATTCAACAGGGGTACACTGAAGCTTTCTTT. This sequence encodes CASTIQQGYTEAFF.

The rearrangement joins TRBV6-1 to TRBJ1-5, with D possibly matching TRBD1 (5 bases). The CDR3 is 15 residues long. Germline V CDR1 and CDR2: MNHNS, SASEGT. Trimming stripped 7 bases from V and 0 bases from J, with 13 bases between. CDR3 protein: CASTGIPYSNQPQHF. The CDR3 nucleotides read TGTGCCAGCACAGGGATCCCATATAGCAATCAGCCCCAGCATTTT.

This chain uses TRBV19 with TRBJ2-5; D is perhaps TRBD1 (6 bases). Trimming left V 4 bases short and J 4 bases short, with 19 bases between. The CDR3 runs 16 residues. Germline values: CDR1 LNHDA, CDR2 SQIVND (reference sequence). The CDR3 DNA reads TGTGCCAGTAGTACCCCCCAGGACAGTTGGGGAGAGACCCAGTACTTC. Translation gives CASSTPQDSWGETQYF.

This chain connects TRBV6-1 to TRBJ2-3, with 11 bases identical to TRBD2. The CDR3 is 15 amino acids. The trim removed 7 bases at V and 2 bases at J, leaving 5 bases unmatched. Germline lookup yields CDR1 MNHNS and CDR2 SASEGT. Written as DNA, the CDR3 is TGTGCCAGCAATCGACTAGCGGGGCACACAGATACGCAGTATTTT. Amino acids: CASNRLAGHTDTQYF.

V gene TRBV20-1 combines with J gene TRBJ1-5; a weak D match, TRBD1 (5 bases). The CDR3 extends over 11 amino acids. Germline lookup yields CDR1 DFQATT and CDR2 SNEGSKA (reference sequence). Trimming removed 3 bases at V and 6 bases at J, with 6 bases between. The CDR3 sequence is CSASGGQPQHF. The CDR3 DNA sequence: TGCAGTGCTAGTGGGGGTCAGCCCCAGCATTTT.

The chain is built from TRBV9 and TRBJ2-3, with 7 bases lining up with TRBD2. The CDR3 has 16 amino acids. CDR1 SGDLS and CDR2 YYNGEE come from the germline V gene. The V segment lost 3 bases and the J segment 2 bases; nucleotides outside the gene matches: 9. Here the CDR3 reads CASSAWGGTLTDTQYF. The CDR3 nucleotides are TGTGCCAGCAGCGCCTGGGGGGGGACCCTCACAGATACGCAGTATTTT.

This chain joins TRBV6-6 and TRBJ2-7; TRBD1 might be the D (6 bases). CDR3 length: 13 amino acids. V lost 6 bases and J lost 1, with 10 bases in between. Per germline, CDR1 MNHNY and CDR2 SVGAGI (reference sequence). The CDR3: CASSSQGSYEQYF. Written as DNA, the CDR3 is TGTGCCAGCAGCTCCCAGGGGTCCTACGAGCAGTACTTC.

The gene calls are TRBV7-9 and TRBJ2-7, with a tentative D call TRBD1 (6 bases). Germline V gene lookup returns CDR1 SEHNR and CDR2 FQNEAQ (reference sequence). CDR3 size: 15 residues. V was shortened by 5 bases and J by 2 bases, with 16 bases between the two germline ends. The CDR3 is CASSPDQGLPYEQYF. In DNA form, the CDR3 reads TGTGCCAGCAGCCCAGACCAGGGGCTCCCCTACGAGCAGTACTTC.

This clone has just one count. This chain links TRBV2 with TRBJ2-1; the D gene is possibly TRBD2 (6 bases). Germline V gives CDR1 SNHLY, CDR2 FYNNEI. The CDR3 is 16 amino acids. Trimming stripped 3 bases from V and 4 bases from J, with 16 bases between. The CDR3 region has the DNA TGTGCCAGCAGTGACCCGGGCCTAGCGAAATACAATGAGCAGTTCTTC. Amino acids: CASSDPGLAKYNEQFF.

V is TRBV28 and J is TRBJ2-7, with 9 bases fitting TRBD1. The CDR3 is 13 amino acids. CDR1 is MDHEN and CDR2 is SYDVKM in the germline V gene. V lost 11 bases and J lost 5; bases outside the gene matches: 10. CDR3 nucleotides: TGTGCCGGGCGGACAGGGGAACATGACGAGCAGTACTTC. The encoded protein is CAGRTGEHDEQYF.

The chain has TRBV9 and TRBJ2-7; D is uncertain. The CDR3 extends over 15 amino acids. V was cut by 3 bases and J by 6 bases, with 19 bases left in between. Germline CDR1 and CDR2: SGDLS and YYNGEE. The CDR3 nucleotides are TGTGCCAGCAGCGAGGGCCCTCTGGCCTCTACCGAGCAGTACTTC. As protein: CASSEGPLASTEQYF.

This clone was observed a single time. This chain uses TRBV11-2 with TRBJ2-3; D gene uncertain. This CDR3 is built from 17 residues. Germline V gene sequence: CDR1 SGHAT, CDR2 FQNNGV. V was shortened by 0 bases and J by 0 bases, with 13 bases between the two germline ends. Here the CDR3 DNA reads TGTGCCAGCAGCTTAGATCTAGGAGTATCTAGCACAGATACGCAGTATTTT. Translation gives CASSLDLGVSSTDTQYF. Variable domain in full (rest from reference TRBV11-2 and TRBJ2-3): EAGVAQSPRYKIIEKRQSVAFWCNPISGHATLYWYQQILGQGPKLLIQFQNNGVVDDSQLPKDRFSAERLKGVDSTLKIQPAKLEDSAVYLCASSLDLGVSSTDTQYFGPGTRLTVL.

This clone was counted between two and nine times. The gene calls are TRBV5-4 and TRBJ2-7; D gene ambiguous. Trimming pared 4 bases from V and 3 bases from J, leaving 11 bases between. The CDR3 runs to 13 residues. Per the germline V gene, CDR1 is SGHNT and CDR2 is YYREEE (reference sequence). CDR3 sequence reads: CASSTGIDYEQYF. CDR3 DNA: TGTGCCAGCAGCACCGGTATTGACTACGAGCAGTACTTC. Combining the CDR3 with reference TRBV5-4 and TRBJ2-7 gives the whole variable domain ETGVTQSPTHLIKTRGQQVTLRCSSQSGHNTVSWYQQALGQGPQFIFQYYREEENGRGNFPPRFSGLQFPNYSSELNVNALELDDSALYLCASSTGIDYEQYFGPGTRLTVT.

The rearrangement joins TRBV27 to TRBJ2-1; TRBD1 is a possible D gene (6 bases). V shed 4 bases and J shed 5 bases, with 12 bases lying between them. CDR3 size: 14 residues. Germline V gene lookup returns CDR1 MNHEY and CDR2 SMNVEV (reference sequence). DNA for the CDR3: TGTGCCAGCAGTTGGGGGCTATTTAACAATGAGCAGTTCTTC. Translated: CASSWGLFNNEQFF.

The sample holds one count of this clone. V is TRBV4-1 and J is TRBJ2-2; TRBD1 agrees at 7 bases. Germline trimming cut 1 base from V and 5 bases from J; bases unmatched to any gene: 7. Germline-derived CDR1 and CDR2 are MGHRA and YSYEKL. This CDR3 has 16 residues. CDR3 protein: CASSQVYRGRTGELFF. As DNA, the CDR3 is TGCGCCAGCAGCCAAGTCTACAGGGGAAGGACCGGGGAGCTGTTTTTT.

The CDR3: CASSLRGGPDNEQFF. CDR3 nucleotide sequence: TGTGCCAGCAGCTTACGGGGGGGTCCGGACAATGAGCAGTTCTTC. The gene calls are TRBV7-9 and TRBJ2-1, with 8 positions matching TRBD2. V shed 2 bases, J shed 5 bases, and the junction held 5 bases outside the gene matches. Germline V CDR1 and CDR2: SEHNR, FQNEAQ (reference sequence). This CDR3 has 15 residues. Combining the CDR3 with reference TRBV7-9 and TRBJ2-1 gives the whole variable domain DTGVSQNPRHKITKRGQNVTFRCDPISEHNRLYWYRQTLGQGPEFLTYFQNEAQLEKSRLLSDRFSAERPKGSFSTLEIQRTEQGDSAMYLCASSLRGGPDNEQFFGPGTRLTVL.

V and J are TRBV5-1 and TRBJ1-2; D uncertain. Germline V lookup: CDR1 SGHRS, CDR2 YFSETQ. V was cut by 5 bases and J by 5 bases, with 13 bases left in between. This CDR3 spans 13 amino acids. Here the CDR3 reads CASSQYLSYGYTF. CDR3 nucleotides: TGCGCCAGCAGTCAGTATCTCTCATATGGCTACACCTTC.

This chain links TRBV11-3 with TRBJ2-3; 9 nucleotides match TRBD2. CDR1 SGHNT and CDR2 YENEEA come from the germline V gene. The V segment lost 6 bases and the J segment 11 bases; nucleotides outside the gene matches: 6. CDR3 length: 12 amino acids. The CDR3 DNA reads as TGTGCCAGCAGTCTTAGCGGGAGCGGGCAGTATTTT. The encoded protein is CASSLSGSGQYF.

V and J are TRBV7-6 and TRBJ2-1, with D maybe TRBD2 (5 bases). CDR1 and CDR2 (germline): SGHVS, FNYEAQ. Trimming took off 1 base at V and 8 bases at J, with 12 bases between the two ends. The CDR3 runs to 14 residues. As DNA, the CDR3 is TGTGCCAGCAGCTTAGGGGTCGGGGTGGATGAGCAGTTCTTC. Protein sequence: CASSLGVGVDEQFF. Full variable domain (remainder filled in from reference TRBV7-6 and TRBJ2-1): GAGVSQSPRYKVTKRGQDVALRCDPISGHVSLYWYRQALGQGPEFLTYFNYEAQQDKSGLPNDRFSAERPEGSISTLTIQRTEQRDSAMYRCASSLGVGVDEQFFGPGTRLTVL.

This chain joins TRBV7-9 and TRBJ1-1; a weak D match, TRBD1 (5 bases). The CDR3 sequence is 14 residues long. CDR1 is SEHNR and CDR2 is FQNEAQ in the germline V gene (reference sequence). The V gene lost 2 bases and the J gene lost 0 bases, with 7 bases spanning the gap. The chain's CDR3 is CASSLQGVNTEAFF. CDR3 coding DNA: TGTGCCAGCAGCTTACAGGGAGTGAACACTGAAGCTTTCTTT.